Listed below are T cell receptor beta chains from one sample, sequenced in a study of cytomegalovirus exposure and HLA in healthy donors. Assay used: immunoSEQ multiplex PCR; TCRdb lists only in-frame clones, some missing. Altogether some 70,000 clones are present, around 89% being singletons, with the ten largest covering over 1.5%. Sequencing was performed on PBMCs. The receptor set was obtained from a woman aged 18-30 years in good health and CMV-seronegative. Both conserved end residues are part of each CDR3. Fields, in order: V gene, D gene, clone size, J gene, CDR3 DNA, CDR3 protein. A D gene is named only where the DNA matches it firmly. Only part of the rows carry a size: once, few, many, or a class if the clone is expanded.

V: TRBV2; D: .; size: .; J: TRBJ2-2; DNA: TGTGCCAGCAGAGCAAGACAGGAGAACACCGGGGAGCTGTTTTTT; CDR3: CASRARQENTGELFF
V: TRBV5-5; D: .; size: .; J: TRBJ2-2; DNA: TGTGCCAGCAGCTTGGCTCGACAGGCCAACACCGGGGAGCTGTTTTTT; CDR3: CASSLARQANTGELFF
V: TRBV14; D: .; size: .; J: TRBJ2-1; DNA: TGTGCCAGCAGCCAAGCCGAGGGGGGGGCTCAGGAGCAGTTCTTC; CDR3: CASSQAEGGAQEQFF
V: TRBV6-5; D: TRBD2; size: .; J: TRBJ2-7; DNA: TGTGCCAGCAGTCGGGCTAGCGGAGCCTACGAGCAGTACTTC; CDR3: CASSRASGAYEQYF
V: TRBV27; D: TRBD1; size: .; J: TRBJ2-7; DNA: TGTGCCAGCAGCAGGGACAGGGGAATGTACGAGCAGTACTTC; CDR3: CASSRDRGMYEQYF
V: TRBV6-1; D: TRBD2; size: once; J: TRBJ2-3; DNA: TGTGCCAGCAGTGAAGTGGGAGGGACCAGCACAGATACGCAGTATTTT; CDR3: CASSEVGGTSTDTQYF
V: TRBV30; D: .; size: .; J: TRBJ2-7; DNA: TGTGCCTGGAGTGTATTGGCAGCGGACTACGAGCAGTACTTC; CDR3: CAWSVLAADYEQYF
V: TRBV19; D: .; size: .; J: TRBJ2-7; DNA: TGTGCCAGTAGTATAGACACAGGTACCTACGAGCAGTACTTC; CDR3: CASSIDTGTYEQYF
V: TRBV11-2; D: TRBD2; size: once; J: TRBJ2-2; DNA: TGTGCCAGCCGCCGCGGGACTAGCGCATGGGGAACCGGGGAGCTGTTTTTT; CDR3: CASRRGTSAWGTGELFF
V: TRBV4-2; D: TRBD2; size: .; J: TRBJ2-1; DNA: TGTGCCAGCAGCTACGGTTTGGCGGGGGGAAGCTCCTACAATGAGCAGTTCTTC; CDR3: CASSYGLAGGSSYNEQFF
V: TRBV5-1; D: TRBD2; size: .; J: TRBJ2-1; DNA: TGCGCCAGCAGCTTGGCAGCGGGAGGGCCCTACAATGAGCAGTTCTTC; CDR3: CASSLAAGGPYNEQFF
V: TRBV4-3; D: .; size: once; J: TRBJ2-7; DNA: TGCGCCAGCAGCCTTCGGGGGAGTGGGGCCGAGCAGTACTTC; CDR3: CASSLRGSGAEQYF
V: TRBV28; D: TRBD2; size: .; J: TRBJ2-3; DNA: TGTGCCAGCAGTGCGTCTAGCGGGAGTTTGCCAGATACGCAGTATTTT; CDR3: CASSASSGSLPDTQYF
V: TRBV4-2; D: TRBD2; size: .; J: TRBJ2-7; DNA: TGTGCCAGCAGCCAAGAAAAGGCTAGCGGGAGGTACGAGCAGTACTTC; CDR3: CASSQEKASGRYEQYF
V: TRBV4-1; D: .; size: .; J: TRBJ2-2; DNA: TGCGCCAGCAGCCAAGGCGGGACCCTGCCCGGGGAGCTGTTTTTT; CDR3: CASSQGGTLPGELFF
V: TRBV18; D: TRBD1; size: .; J: TRBJ2-1; DNA: TGTGCCAGCTCACAGGAACAGGGGCCCAACAATGAGCAGTTCTTC; CDR3: CASSQEQGPNNEQFF
V: TRBV4-2; D: TRBD2; size: .; J: TRBJ2-1; DNA: TGTGCCAGCAGCCAAGATGCGGGGGGGCCGACGGGCGAGCAGTTCTTC; CDR3: CASSQDAGGPTGEQFF
V: TRBV7-2; D: TRBD1; size: .; J: TRBJ1-1; DNA: TGTGCCAGCAGCTTAAGTACAGGGGGTGTAGGGGCTTTCTTT; CDR3: CASSLSTGGVGAFF
V: TRBV4-3; D: TRBD1; size: .; J: TRBJ2-5; DNA: TGCGCCAGCAGCCCTTACCAACAGGGGGGCGGAAAAGAGACCCAGTACTTC; CDR3: CASSPYQQGGGKETQYF
V: TRBV5-6; D: .; size: .; J: TRBJ2-2; DNA: TGTGCCAGCAGCTTGGGGGTGACAAACACCGGGGAGCTGTTTTTT; CDR3: CASSLGVTNTGELFF
V: TRBV7-3; D: .; size: .; J: TRBJ1-5; DNA: TGTGCCAGCAGCTTACATAGACAGAGCAATCAGCCCCAGCATTTT; CDR3: CASSLHRQSNQPQHF
V: TRBV5-1; D: .; size: once; J: TRBJ2-7; DNA: TGCGCCAGCAGCTTAAGTTCGGCTAGCTCCTACGAGCAGTACTTC; CDR3: CASSLSSASSYEQYF
V: TRBV5-6; D: .; size: once; J: TRBJ2-1; DNA: TGTGCCAGCAGCTACCAATCAGGGTTAGGTGAGCAGTTCTTC; CDR3: CASSYQSGLGEQFF
V: TRBV19; D: .; size: few; J: TRBJ1-5; DNA: TGTGCCAGTAGTACGAGCAATCAGCCCCAGCATTTT; CDR3: CASSTSNQPQHF
V: TRBV2; D: TRBD1; size: .; J: TRBJ2-7; DNA: TGTGCCAGCATTTTACAGGGGGCGTACGAGCAGTACTTC; CDR3: CASILQGAYEQYF
V: TRBV18; D: .; size: .; J: TRBJ2-2; DNA: TGTGCCAGCTCACCACCAAAACTGAACACCGGGGAGCTGTTTTTT; CDR3: CASSPPKLNTGELFF
V: TRBV19; D: .; size: .; J: TRBJ1-2; DNA: TGTGCCAGTAGTATGTATGGGGGCGACTATGGCTACACCTTC; CDR3: CASSMYGGDYGYTF
V: TRBV11-2; D: .; size: .; J: TRBJ1-2; DNA: TGTGCCAGCAGCTTAGTACAGGGTGGCTACACCTTC; CDR3: CASSLVQGGYTF
V: TRBV19; D: .; size: .; J: TRBJ1-1; DNA: TGTGCCTCATCTACAGGGTTTGAAGCTTTCTTT; CDR3: CASSTGFEAFF
V: TRBV11-2; D: TRBD2; size: once; J: TRBJ2-1; DNA: TGTGCCAGCAGCCCCTGGGCCCTACGGGGGGTCCCCTACAATGAGCAGTTCTTC; CDR3: CASSPWALRGVPYNEQFF
V: TRBV7-8; D: .; size: .; J: TRBJ2-3; DNA: TGTGCCAGCAGTCCTGAGTGGCTAGACACAGATACGCAGTATTTT; CDR3: CASSPEWLDTDTQYF
V: TRBV7-2; D: TRBD1; size: .; J: TRBJ2-2; DNA: TGTGCCAGCAGCCCCAGGACAGGGGACACCGGGGAGCTGTTTTTT; CDR3: CASSPRTGDTGELFF
V: TRBV5-1; D: TRBD1; size: .; J: TRBJ1-2; DNA: TGCGCCAGCAGCTTGTTTCCCGGGACAGGGGATAGAGGTGTGGATGGCTACACCTTC; CDR3: CASSLFPGTGDRGVDGYTF
V: TRBV6-5; D: .; size: .; J: TRBJ1-5; DNA: TGTGCCAGCAGTAGAAACAGGGCTGATCAGCCCCAGCATTTT; CDR3: CASSRNRADQPQHF
V: TRBV7-2; D: .; size: .; J: TRBJ1-2; DNA: TGTGCCAGCAGCTTAGATCGGGCAGGGTCCTTCTATGGCTACACCTTC; CDR3: CASSLDRAGSFYGYTF
V: TRBV15; D: .; size: .; J: TRBJ2-7; DNA: TGTGCCACCAGGGGGTATGGGGGGAAGAGCTCCTACGAGCAGTACTTC; CDR3: CATRGYGGKSSYEQYF
V: TRBV2; D: TRBD2; size: once; J: TRBJ2-3; DNA: TGTGCCAGTGCACTAGCGGGAGTAACAGATACGCAGTATTTT; CDR3: CASALAGVTDTQYF
V: TRBV6-1; D: TRBD2; size: .; J: TRBJ2-2; DNA: TGTGCCAGTGTACTAGCGGGAGCAATCGGGGAGCTGTTTTTT; CDR3: CASVLAGAIGELFF
V: TRBV7-8; D: .; size: .; J: TRBJ2-7; DNA: TGTGCCAGCAGCTTAGCGCTGGAGGTCGGCGAGCAGTACTTC; CDR3: CASSLALEVGEQYF
V: TRBV10-1; D: TRBD1; size: .; J: TRBJ1-2; DNA: TGCGCCAGCTCGGCAGGGACAGCTTATGGCTACACCTTC; CDR3: CASSAGTAYGYTF
V: TRBV6-1; D: .; size: .; J: TRBJ2-6; DNA: TGTGCCAGCAGTCGTTCTGGGGCCAACGTCCTGACTTTC; CDR3: CASSRSGANVLTF
V: TRBV6-4; D: .; size: .; J: TRBJ2-2; DNA: TGTGCCAGCAGCGTCCTCAGGGGTACCGGGGAGCTGTTTTTT; CDR3: CASSVLRGTGELFF
V: TRBV7-2; D: .; size: .; J: TRBJ2-5; DNA: TGTGCCAGCAGCTTGCAGCTGGCGGGGGCCGGAGAGACCCAGTACTTC; CDR3: CASSLQLAGAGETQYF
V: TRBV4-1; D: TRBD1; size: .; J: TRBJ2-7; DNA: TGCGCCAGCAGCCCTCTCCCGGGACAGACTGCTTACGAGCAGTACTTC; CDR3: CASSPLPGQTAYEQYF
V: TRBV27; D: TRBD2; size: .; J: TRBJ2-3; DNA: TGTGCCAGCAGTTTACTAGCGGGGTTAACAGATACGCAGTATTTT; CDR3: CASSLLAGLTDTQYF
V: TRBV29-1; D: TRBD2; size: .; J: TRBJ2-3; DNA: TGCAGCGTTAGTCAACTAGCGGGGGGTTCAGATACGCAGTATTTT; CDR3: CSVSQLAGGSDTQYF
V: TRBV12-5; D: TRBD2; size: .; J: TRBJ2-1; DNA: TGTGCTAGACAGCCGGTTAGCGGGAACTACAATGAGCAGTTCTTC; CDR3: CARQPVSGNYNEQFF
V: TRBV6-5; D: TRBD1; size: .; J: TRBJ1-5; DNA: TGTGCCAGCAGAAACAGGGGCCTCCCCAATCAGCCCCAGCATTTT; CDR3: CASRNRGLPNQPQHF
V: TRBV7-6; D: TRBD2; size: .; J: TRBJ2-7; DNA: TGTGCCAGCAGCTTAGGAGGGGTAGCGGGGTCCTACGAGCAGTACTTC; CDR3: CASSLGGVAGSYEQYF
V: TRBV11-2; D: .; size: .; J: TRBJ2-7; DNA: TGTGCCAGCAGCCTCGGGGGGCCCGAGCAGTACTTC; CDR3: CASSLGGPEQYF
V: TRBV2; D: .; size: once; J: TRBJ2-5; DNA: TGTGCCAGCAGTGTCTTAGGCGGGGGCTCATCGGGAGAGACCCAGTACTTC; CDR3: CASSVLGGGSSGETQYF
V: TRBV19; D: TRBD1; size: .; J: TRBJ1-2; DNA: TGTGCCAGTAGTATAGACCCCGGGACAGCGAAACGAGTTGGCTACACCTTC; CDR3: CASSIDPGTAKRVGYTF
V: TRBV7-2; D: .; size: .; J: TRBJ2-3; DNA: TGTGCCAGCAGCTTAGGGGCGGGCATGGATACGCAGTATTTT; CDR3: CASSLGAGMDTQYF
V: TRBV19; D: .; size: .; J: TRBJ2-3; DNA: TGTGCCAGTAGGGACTATAGCACAGATACGCAGTATTTT; CDR3: CASRDYSTDTQYF
V: TRBV2; D: TRBD1; size: few; J: TRBJ1-6; DNA: TGTGCCAGCAGTGCCGGGACAGGGGATTCACCCCTCCACTTT; CDR3: CASSAGTGDSPLHF